This TCR beta chain emerged from a study of blood T cell repertoires in COVID-19. Across the study: Sites in the United States, Italy and Spain provided acute and convalescent COVID-19 samples. T cells, B-cell-depleted T cells, or PBMCs supplied cDNA or gDNA.

Germline V CDR1 and CDR2: ENHRY, SYGVKD. This CDR3 is 14 amino acids long. V shed 4 bases and J 1 base; nucleotides not matched to a gene: 4. Per the authors' pipeline: Amplifying reference gene primers gave estimates of nucleated cell counts. TCRdb keeps only in-frame clones here, not all; method: immunoSEQ multiplex PCR. The V and J calls and clone size come from that table; D and trimming were worked out from the DNA. The sample yields approximately 75,000 clones, around two thirds seen once. This TCR derives from a human donor with acute or convalescent COVID-19. The donor label of this sample is uncertain. V is TRBV10-3 and J is TRBJ2-7; 7 bases align to TRBD1. Sequencing was done on a sample of peripheral blood. CDR3 sequence: CAISAAGGSYEQYF. CDR3 coding DNA: TGTGCCATCAGTGCGGCAGGGGGTTCCTACGAGCAGTACTTC.